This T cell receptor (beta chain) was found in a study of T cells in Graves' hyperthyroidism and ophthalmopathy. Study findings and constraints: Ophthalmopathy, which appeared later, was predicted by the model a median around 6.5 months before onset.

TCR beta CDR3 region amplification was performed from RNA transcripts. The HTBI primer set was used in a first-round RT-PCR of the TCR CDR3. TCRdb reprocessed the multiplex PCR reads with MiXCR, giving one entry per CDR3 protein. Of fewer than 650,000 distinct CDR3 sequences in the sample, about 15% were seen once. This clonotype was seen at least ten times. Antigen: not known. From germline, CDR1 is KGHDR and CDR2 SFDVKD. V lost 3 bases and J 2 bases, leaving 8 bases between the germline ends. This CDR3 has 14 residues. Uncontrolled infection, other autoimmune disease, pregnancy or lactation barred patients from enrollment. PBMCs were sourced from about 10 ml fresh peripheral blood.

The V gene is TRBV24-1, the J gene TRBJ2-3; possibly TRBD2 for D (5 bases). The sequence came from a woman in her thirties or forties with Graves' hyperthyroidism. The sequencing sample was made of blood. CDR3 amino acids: CATSDEGTTDTQYF. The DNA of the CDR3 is TGTGCCACCAGTGATGAGGGAACCACAGATACGCAGTATTTT.